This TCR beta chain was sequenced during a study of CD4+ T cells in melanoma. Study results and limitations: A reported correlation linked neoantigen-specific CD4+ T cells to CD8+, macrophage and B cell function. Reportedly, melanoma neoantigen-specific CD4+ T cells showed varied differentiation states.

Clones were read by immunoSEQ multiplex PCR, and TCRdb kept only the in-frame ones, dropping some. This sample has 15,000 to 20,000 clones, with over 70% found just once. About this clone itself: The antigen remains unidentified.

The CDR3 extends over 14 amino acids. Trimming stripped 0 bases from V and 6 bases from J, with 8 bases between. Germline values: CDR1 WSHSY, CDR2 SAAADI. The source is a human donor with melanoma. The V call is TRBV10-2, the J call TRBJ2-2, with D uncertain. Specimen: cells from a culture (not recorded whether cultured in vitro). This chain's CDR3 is CASSESGQSGELFF. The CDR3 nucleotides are TGCGCCAGCAGTGAGTCAGGGCAGTCCGGGGAGCTGTTTTTT.